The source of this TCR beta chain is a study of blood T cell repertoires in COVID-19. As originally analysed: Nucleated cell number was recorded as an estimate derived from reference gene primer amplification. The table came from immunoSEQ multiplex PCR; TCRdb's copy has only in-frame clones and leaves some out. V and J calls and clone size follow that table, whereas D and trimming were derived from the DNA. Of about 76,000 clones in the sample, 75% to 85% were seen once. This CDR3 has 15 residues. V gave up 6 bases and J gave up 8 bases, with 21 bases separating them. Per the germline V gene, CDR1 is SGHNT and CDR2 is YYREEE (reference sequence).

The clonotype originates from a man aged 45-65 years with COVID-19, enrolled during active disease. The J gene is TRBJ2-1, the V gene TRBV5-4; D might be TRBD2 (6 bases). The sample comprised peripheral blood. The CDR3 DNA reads TGTGCCAGCACCACCCGGGAGCGACCCCGTGATGAGCAGTTCTTC. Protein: CASTTRERPRDEQFF.